Sequencing of this TCR beta chain was carried out in a study of PD-1 blockade in mismatch repair-deficient tumors. Mismatch repair deficiency was confirmed in all patients, by PCR or immunohistochemistry. The CDR3 spans 15 residues. V dropped 7 bases and J dropped 4 bases, with 19 bases sitting between them. Per the germline V gene, CDR1 is LNHDA and CDR2 is SQIVND (reference sequence). Measured with immunoSEQ multiplex PCR; TCRdb has only the in-frame clones, and not every one. The table records around 23,000 clones, about 83% of them present only once. The receptor was derived from an adult with mismatch repair-deficient cancer. The sequencing here drew on peripheral blood, taken 12 weeks after starting pembrolizumab. V gene TRBV19 combines with J gene TRBJ1-1; D remains ambiguous. The CDR3 nucleotides are TGTGCCAGTATTAGACACGGGCGAGGTAGCACTGAAGCTTTCTTT. This codes for CASIRHGRGSTEAFF. The full variable domain, rest sourced from reference TRBV19 and TRBJ1-1, is DGGITQSPKYLFRKEGQNVTLSCEQNLNHDAMYWYRQDPGQGLRLIYYSQIVNDFQKGDIAEGYSVSREKKESFPLTVTSAQKNPTAFYLCASIRHGRGSTEAFFGQGTRLTVV.